This TCR beta chain was sequenced in a study of Graves' ophthalmopathy and Graves' hyperthyroidism. This clonotype was picked up many times. Its antigen is currently unknown. This CDR3 is built from 13 residues. The V gene's germline CDR1 is WNHNN and CDR2 SYGVQD (reference sequence). The ends were cut back, 0 bases at V and 6 bases at J, with 5 bases in the middle. No ophthalmopathy within 18 months of follow-up signified stable hyperthyroidism. The authors diagnosed from clinical symptoms, serum thyroxine, TRAb, thyroid ultrasound and orbital computed tomography. From fresh peripheral blood, around 11 ml in volume, the PBMCs were obtained. Findings of the study overall: For predicting ophthalmopathy progression, the model had 70.59% sensitivity and approximately 72% specificity.

Investigators amplified TCR beta CDR3 regions from RNA transcripts. An initial RT-PCR round employing HTBI primers preceded a second-round multiplex PCR. Via MiXCR, TCRdb re-called the multiplex PCR reads, giving one row per CDR3 protein. The top ten hold around 6.9% of the sample, which has hundreds of thousands of distinct CDR3 sequences, around a fifth seen once. Input material: peripheral blood. This chain uses TRBV10-1 with TRBJ2-2; no clear D gene. The receptor's source is a woman between 18 and 29 years old with stable Graves' hyperthyroidism. Some clones in this sample may be carry-over from other donors' samples. CDR3 nucleotides: TGCGCCAGCAGTGAGTCTCTCCCCGGGGAGCTGTTTTTT. It specifies CASSESLPGELFF.